This TCR beta chain came from a study of spatial heterogeneity in lung cancer. Overall study: As counted in raw reads, each unique TCR and UMI combination appeared more than ten times on average.

This clonotype was found many times. Trimming took off 3 bases at V and 6 bases at J, with 18 bases between the two ends. Germline V gene lookup returns CDR1 PRHDT and CDR2 FYEKMQ (reference sequence). The CDR3 has 16 amino acids. Every TCR cDNA molecule carried a tag that served as a unique molecular identifier. TCRdb reanalysed the 5' RACE reads using MiXCR and keeps one entry per CDR3 protein. The sample lists around 63,000 distinct CDR3 sequences; about 5.9% were seen once. Specified time point: sample taken at primary tumor resection. The roughly 68 donors had untreated early-stage non-small cell lung cancer. No cells were sorted before sequencing. The whole RNA sequenced was extracted from tumor, nontumor lung or frozen PBMC.

The rearrangement uses TRBV13 and TRBJ1-3; D is possibly TRBD1 (5 bases). The clonotype was recovered from a female donor with early-stage non-small cell lung cancer. The source was PBMCs, collected at surgery. This chain's CDR3 is CASSFRGFGTQNTIYF. As DNA, the CDR3 is TGTGCCAGCAGCTTCCGGGGGTTTGGCACCCAAAACACCATATATTTT. Full variable domain (outside the CDR3, taken from reference TRBV13 and TRBJ1-3): AAGVIQSPRHLIKEKRETATLKCYPIPRHDTVYWYQQGPGQDPQFLISFYEKMQSDKGSIPDRFSAQQFSDYHSELNMSSLELGDSALYFCASSFRGFGTQNTIYFGEGSWLTVV.